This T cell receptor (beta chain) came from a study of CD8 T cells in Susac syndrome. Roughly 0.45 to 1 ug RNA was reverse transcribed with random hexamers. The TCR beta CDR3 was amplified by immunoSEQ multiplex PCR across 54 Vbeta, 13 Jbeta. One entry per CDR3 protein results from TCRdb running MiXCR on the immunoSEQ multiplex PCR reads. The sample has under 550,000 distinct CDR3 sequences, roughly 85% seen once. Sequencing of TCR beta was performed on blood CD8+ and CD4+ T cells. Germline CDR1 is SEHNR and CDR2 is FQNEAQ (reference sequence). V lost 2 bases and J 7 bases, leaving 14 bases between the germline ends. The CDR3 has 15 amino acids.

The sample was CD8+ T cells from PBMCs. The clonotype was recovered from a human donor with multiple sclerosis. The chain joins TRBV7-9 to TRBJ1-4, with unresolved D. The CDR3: CASSLMGTELEKLFF. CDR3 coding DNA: TGTGCCAGCAGCTTAATGGGAACTGAACTTGAAAAACTGTTTTTT.